This T cell receptor beta chain originates from a study of cytomegalovirus exposure and HLA in healthy donors. Overall study context: Among the roughly 400 genotyped donors, over 70% were placed in the Caucasian-associated ancestry cluster.

Broader study findings: Most TCRs appeared rarely, but some public TCRs recurred in many donors. Later on, analysis showed that most CMV-associated TCR beta chains appeared to be HLA-restricted.

The PCR contained 60 Vbeta and 13 Jbeta primers. Original data processing: As a later analysis found, there were about 80 million unique TCR beta chains, of which some 9.9 million were shared. Libraries were prepared by immunoSEQ multiplex PCR; TCRdb keeps only in-frame clonotypes and omits some of them. The V and J calls and clone size were taken over from that table, and D and trimming were inferred from the DNA. The table shows some 130,000 clones, with roughly three quarters occurring only once. In regard to this clone: Its target is not known. Other DNA sequences from this sample encode an identical CDR3 as well.

This CDR3 is 15 amino acids long. V was clipped by 4 bases and J by 8 bases, with 18 bases between them. Germline V gene lookup returns CDR1 SGHDT and CDR2 YYEEEE. The receptor was derived from a man aged 18-30 years in good health and CMV-seronegative. The chain is built from TRBV5-6 and TRBJ1-4; D might be TRBD1 (6 bases). Sequenced material: PBMCs. The CDR3 sequence is CASSPRGGVNEKLFF. In nucleotides, the CDR3 is TGTGCCAGCAGCCCCAGGGGTGGCGTTAACGAAAAACTGTTTTTT.